The next 21 T cell receptor beta chains were all read from a single sample in a study of T cells after yellow fever vaccination. TCRdb itself ran the 5' RACE reads through MiXCR, one entry per CDR3 protein. The repertoire holds 310,000 or so distinct CDR3 sequences, with roughly 4% as singletons. The sequenced sample was PBMCs, obtained on the day of the yellow fever booster vaccination. The receptors shown here come from a man younger than 30 who received the YFV17D yellow fever vaccine.

This clonotype was seen a handful of times. V is TRBV4-1 and J is TRBJ2-7; 7 positions match TRBD1. The trim removed 1 base at V and 5 bases at J, leaving 5 bases unmatched. The length of the CDR3 is 14 residues. The germline CDR1 and CDR2 sequences are MGHRA and YSYEKL. The CDR3 region has the DNA TGCGCCAGCAGCCAAGTAGGGGGCCAGGACGAGCAGTACGTC. Protein: CASSQVGGQDEQYV.

The V and J genes are TRBV5-1 and TRBJ2-1; D may match TRBD1 or TRBD2 (6 bases each). V was trimmed by 7 bases and J by 8 bases, leaving 13 bases between them. Looked up from germline, CDR1 is SGHRS and CDR2 is YFSETQ. The CDR3 totals 12 residues. The CDR3: CASGGPDYEQFF. CDR3 DNA sequence: TGCGCCAGCGGGGGGCCCGACTATGAGCAGTTCTTC.

This clonotype was counted only a few times. The chain links TRBV7-2 to TRBJ2-7; D is ambiguous. The CDR3 runs 16 residues. Germline V gene data show CDR1 as SGHTA and CDR2 as FQGNSA. Trimming removed 1 base from V and 4 bases from J, with 17 bases in between. The CDR3 bases are TGTGCCAGCAGCTTAGGAGGCAGTAGAACTTCATACGAGCAGTACTTC. Translation gives CASSLGGSRTSYEQYF. Filled out from reference TRBV7-2 and TRBJ2-7, the complete variable domain reads GAGVSQSPSNKVTEKGKDVELRCDPISGHTALYWYRQSLGQGLEFLIYFQGNSAPDKSGLPSDRFSAERTGGSVSTLTIQRTQQEDSAVYLCASSLGGSRTSYEQYFGPGTRLTVT.

This clonotype was recorded at least ten times. The genes are TRBV4-3 and TRBJ1-2, with D possibly being TRBD1 (5 bases). Deletions cut 3 bases from V and 5 bases from J, with 10 bases between. Germline V gene data show CDR1 as LGHNA and CDR2 as YSLEER. The CDR3 is 13 residues long. The CDR3 loop is CASSHGASYGYTF. CDR3 DNA sequence: TGCGCCAGCAGCCACGGGGCGTCTTATGGCTACACCTTC.

In its sample, this clonotype was seen a few times. This chain links TRBV2 with TRBJ2-6; D is unclear. V lost 7 bases, J lost 1 base, and 11 bases lay in between. Germline CDR1 and CDR2: SNHLY and FYNNEI. The CDR3 covers 15 residues. The CDR3 DNA reads as TGTGCCAGCAACTCGGGTTGGTCTGGGGCCAACGTCCTGACTTTC. Translation: CASNSGWSGANVLTF.

This clonotype was recorded many times. The V and J genes are TRBV6-2 or TRBV6-3 and TRBJ2-3, with D possibly being TRBD1 (6 bases). The V and J ends lost 6 bases and 2 bases respectively, with 18 bases between them. Germline values: CDR1 MNHEY, CDR2 SVGEGT. The CDR3 length is 16 residues. The CDR3 loop reads CASSRPLGATTDTQYF. CDR3 coding DNA: TGTGCCAGCAGCCGCCCGTTGGGGGCCACCACAGATACGCAGTATTTT.

This clonotype has a count of ten or more. This rearrangement joins TRBV20-1 to TRBJ2-7, with D perhaps TRBD2 (6 bases). Germline-derived CDR1 and CDR2 are DFQATT and SNEGSKA (reference sequence). CDR3 size: 13 residues. V was cut by 6 bases and J by 2 bases, with 14 bases left in between. CDR3 loop: CSAGPGGTYEQYV. CDR3 DNA: TGCAGTGCCGGACCCGGGGGAACCTACGAGCAGTACGTC.

This clonotype was found a few times. V and J are TRBV27 and TRBJ2-5, with 9 positions matching TRBD1. The V segment lost 7 bases and the J segment 4 bases; nucleotides outside the gene matches: 4. The germline V gene has CDR1 MNHEY and CDR2 SMNVEV (reference sequence). The CDR3 is 13 residues long. Written as DNA, the CDR3 is TGTGCCAGCACCACGACAGGGGGAGAGACCCAGTACTTC. Its protein is CASTTTGGETQYF.

This chain uses TRBV4-3 with TRBJ2-2, with no clear D. Germline values: CDR1 LGHNA, CDR2 YSLEER. CDR3 length: 15 residues. Trimming removed 0 bases at V and 4 bases at J, with 9 bases between. This CDR3 is CASSQDRAPTGELFF. As DNA, the CDR3 is TGCGCCAGCAGCCAAGATCGCGCTCCCACCGGGGAGCTGTTTTTT.

V is TRBV29-1 and J is TRBJ2-5; 9 bases match TRBD2. In germline, CDR1 is SQVTM, CDR2 ANQGSEA. Losses at the gene ends were 7 bases for V and 5 bases for J; bases not matched to a gene: 5. This CDR3 comprises 12 residues. The CDR3 is CSANLAGETQYF. The CDR3 bases are TGCAGCGCCAACCTAGCGGGGGAGACCCAGTACTTC.

The genes are TRBV6-5 and TRBJ2-4; D gene uncertain. This CDR3 spans 13 amino acids. The V end was cut by 2 bases, the J end by 7 bases, with 9 bases between. Germline values: CDR1 MNHEY, CDR2 SVGAGI. DNA for the CDR3: TGTGCCAGCAGTTACCGAGTGGGGAACATTCAGTACTTC. As protein: CASSYRVGNIQYF.

The V call is TRBV11-2, the J call TRBJ2-7; D possibly matches TRBD1 or TRBD2 (5 bases each). V was pared by 3 bases and J by 3 bases, with 12 bases between. In germline, CDR1 is SGHAT, CDR2 FQNNGV. CDR3 size: 14 residues. The CDR3 reads CASSLGTWDYEQYV. The CDR3 region has the DNA TGTGCCAGCAGCTTGGGGACGTGGGACTACGAGCAGTACGTC.

Remarks on this clonotype: This clone may be a read error of a much larger clone one base away. The CDR3 carries no conserved terminal phenylalanine or tryptophan, so it likely arises from a read error. The rearrangement uses TRBV5-1 and TRBJ1-2; D perhaps matches TRBD1 (5 bases). This CDR3 contains 12 residues. The V end was cut by 3 bases, the J end by 6 bases, with 9 bases between. Per the germline V gene, CDR1 is SGHRS and CDR2 is YFSETQ. CDR3 residues: CASSSRGDGYTS. The CDR3 nucleotides read TGCGCCAGCAGCTCCCGAGGGGATGGCTACACCTCC.

The table lists this clonotype with many counts. The V gene is TRBV6-1, the J gene TRBJ1-5; D is undetermined. Trimming removed 8 bases from V and 3 bases from J, with 14 bases in between. This CDR3 contains 14 residues. The germline gives CDR1 MNHNS, CDR2 SASEGT. CDR3 residues: CASQRAQINQPQHF. The CDR3, as DNA: TGTGCCAGCCAGAGGGCACAGATCAATCAGCCCCAGCATTTT.

The genes are TRBV4-1 and TRBJ1-1, with a tentative D call TRBD1 (6 bases). Germline V gene data show CDR1 as MGHRA and CDR2 as YSYEKL. V lost 4 bases, J lost 1 base, and 13 bases lay in between. This CDR3 has 15 residues. The CDR3 spells CASSLLGGQNTEAFF. Here the CDR3 DNA reads TGCGCCAGCAGCCTCCTGGGGGGCCAGAACACTGAAGCTTTCTTT.

This clonotype was seen ten or more times. The chain is built from TRBV12-3 or TRBV12-4 and TRBJ2-4; no firm D call. V lost 6 bases, J lost 1 base, and 10 bases lay in between. CDR3 length equals 14 residues. The CDR3 DNA reads TGTGCCAGCAGCCTCACGACCGCCAAAAACATTCAGTACTTC. Protein sequence: CASSLTTAKNIQYF.

This clonotype occurred many times. This chain links TRBV5-1 with TRBJ1-1; the D gene is possibly TRBD1 (5 bases). This CDR3 comprises 13 residues. Germline CDR1 is SGHRS and CDR2 is YFSETQ. Trimming pared 5 bases from V and 6 bases from J, leaving 14 bases between. CDR3 in amino acids: CASRAGGGAEAFF. The CDR3 region has the DNA TGCGCCAGCAGAGCGGGTGGAGGGGCTGAAGCTTTCTTT.

This clonotype was found many times. The chain links TRBV20-1 to TRBJ1-6; TRBD1 is a possible D gene (6 bases). From germline, CDR1 is DFQATT and CDR2 SNEGSKA (reference sequence). The CDR3 runs to 15 residues. V was trimmed by 5 bases and J by 3 bases, leaving 14 bases between them. The CDR3 is CSAGGRGLYNSPLHF. As DNA, the CDR3 is TGCAGTGCTGGGGGCAGGGGACTCTATAATTCACCCCTCCACTTT.

This clonotype was observed a few times. This chain links TRBV13 with TRBJ1-2, with unresolved D. The CDR3 is 14 amino acids. Germline-derived CDR1 and CDR2 are PRHDT and FYEKMQ (reference sequence). V was trimmed by 5 bases and J by 4 bases, leaving 14 bases between them. DNA for the CDR3: TGTGCCAGCAGCCTGAGAAGTACAATCTATGGCTACACCTTC. Its translation is CASSLRSTIYGYTF.

In this sample, this clonotype turned up many times. The chain links TRBV7-6 to TRBJ2-7; the D gene is possibly TRBD1 (5 bases). Germline V lookup: CDR1 SGHVS, CDR2 FNYEAQ. V was shortened by 5 bases and J by 2 bases, with 13 bases between the two germline ends. The CDR3 contains 14 residues. As DNA, the CDR3 is TGTGCCAGCAGCCAAAACAGGCGACCCTACGAGCAGTACTTC. It is translated as CASSQNRRPYEQYF.

Only a few counts were recorded for this clonotype. This chain uses TRBV20-1 with TRBJ2-3; 10 bases map to TRBD2. The CDR3 is made up of 15 amino acids. The junction had 2 bases not matched to a gene; V was cut back by 2 bases and J by 0 bases. Germline values: CDR1 DFQATT, CDR2 SNEGSKA (reference sequence). As DNA, the CDR3 is TGCAGTGCTAGAAAAGCGGGGGGGAGCACAGATACGCAGTATTTT. Its translation: CSARKAGGSTDTQYF.